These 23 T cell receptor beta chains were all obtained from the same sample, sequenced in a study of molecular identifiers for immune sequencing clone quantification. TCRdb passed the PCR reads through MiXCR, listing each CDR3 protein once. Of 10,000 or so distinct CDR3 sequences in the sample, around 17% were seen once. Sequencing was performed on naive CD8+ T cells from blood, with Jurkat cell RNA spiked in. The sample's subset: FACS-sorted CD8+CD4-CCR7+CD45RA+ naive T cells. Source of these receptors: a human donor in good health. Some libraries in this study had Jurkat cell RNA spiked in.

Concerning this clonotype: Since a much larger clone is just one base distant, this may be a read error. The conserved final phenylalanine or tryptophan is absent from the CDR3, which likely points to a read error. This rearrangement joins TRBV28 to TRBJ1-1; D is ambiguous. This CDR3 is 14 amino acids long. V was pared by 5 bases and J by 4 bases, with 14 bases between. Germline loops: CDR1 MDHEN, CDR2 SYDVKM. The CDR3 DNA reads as TGTGCCAGCAGTCTCGTGGGGTACGGCACTGAAGCTTTCTCT. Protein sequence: CASSLVGYGTEAFS.

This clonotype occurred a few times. In DNA, the CDR3 is TGCGCCAGCAGCCATTTTAGAAACACCGGGGAGCTGTTTTTT. Its translation is CASSHFRNTGELFF. J is TRBJ2-2 and V is TRBV4-3; no clear D gene. The germline gives CDR1 LGHNA, CDR2 YSLEER. CDR3 size: 14 residues. The V and J ends lost 3 bases and 2 bases respectively, with 7 bases between them.

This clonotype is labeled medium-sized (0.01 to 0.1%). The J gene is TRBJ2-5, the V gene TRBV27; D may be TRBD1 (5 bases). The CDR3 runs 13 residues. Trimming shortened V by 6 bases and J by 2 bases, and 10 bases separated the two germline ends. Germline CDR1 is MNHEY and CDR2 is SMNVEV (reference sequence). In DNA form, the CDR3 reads TGTGCCAGCAGCCCGACAGAGCAAGAGACCCAGTACTTC. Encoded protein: CASSPTEQETQYF.

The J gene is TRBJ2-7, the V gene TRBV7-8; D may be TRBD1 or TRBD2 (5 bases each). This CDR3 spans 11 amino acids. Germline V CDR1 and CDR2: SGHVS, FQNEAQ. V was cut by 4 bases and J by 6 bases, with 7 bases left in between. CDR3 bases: TGTGCCAGCAGCTCCGGGACCGAGCAGTACTTC. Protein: CASSSGTEQYF. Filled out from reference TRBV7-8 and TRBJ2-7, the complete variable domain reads GAGVSQSPRYKVAKRGQDVALRCDPISGHVSLFWYQQALGQGPEFLTYFQNEAQLDKSGLPSDRFFAERPEGSVSTLKIQRTQQEDSAVYLCASSSGTEQYFGPGTRLTVT.

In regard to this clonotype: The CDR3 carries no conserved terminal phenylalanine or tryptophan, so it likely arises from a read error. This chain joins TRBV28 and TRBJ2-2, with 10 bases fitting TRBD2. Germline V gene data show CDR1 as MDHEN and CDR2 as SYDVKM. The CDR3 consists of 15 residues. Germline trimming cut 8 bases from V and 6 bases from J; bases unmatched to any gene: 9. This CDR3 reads CASGQREGLPGELFS. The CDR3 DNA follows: TGTGCCAGCGGTCAGCGGGAGGGCCTACCCGGGGAGCTGTTTTCT.

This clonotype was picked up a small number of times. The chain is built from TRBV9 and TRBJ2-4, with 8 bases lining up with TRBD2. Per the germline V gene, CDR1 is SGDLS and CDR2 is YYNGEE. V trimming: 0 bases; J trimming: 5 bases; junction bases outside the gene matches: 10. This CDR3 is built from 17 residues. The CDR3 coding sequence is TGTGCCAGCAGCGTAGATGCAGCGGGAGTGGGAGAAAACATTCAGTACTTC. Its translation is CASSVDAAGVGENIQYF.

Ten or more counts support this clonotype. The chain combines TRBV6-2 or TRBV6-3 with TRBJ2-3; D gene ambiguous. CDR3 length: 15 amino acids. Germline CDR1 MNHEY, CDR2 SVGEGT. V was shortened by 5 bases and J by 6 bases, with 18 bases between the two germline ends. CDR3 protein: CASSPWVLRTDTQYF. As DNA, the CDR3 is TGTGCCAGCAGTCCCTGGGTCCTTCGAACTGATACGCAGTATTTT.

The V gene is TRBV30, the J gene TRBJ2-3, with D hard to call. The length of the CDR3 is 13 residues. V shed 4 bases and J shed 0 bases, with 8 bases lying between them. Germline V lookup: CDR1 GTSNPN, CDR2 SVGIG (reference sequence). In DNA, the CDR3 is TGTGCCTGGACCTCATTAAGCACAGATACGCAGTATTTT. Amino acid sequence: CAWTSLSTDTQYF.

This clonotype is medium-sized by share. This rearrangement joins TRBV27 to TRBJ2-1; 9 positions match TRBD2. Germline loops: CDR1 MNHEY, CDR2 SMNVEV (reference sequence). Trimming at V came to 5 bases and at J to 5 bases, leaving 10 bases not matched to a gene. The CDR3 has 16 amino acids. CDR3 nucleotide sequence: TGTGCCAGCAGTCCAGACCCGGGACTAGCCGACAATGAGCAGTTCTTC. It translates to CASSPDPGLADNEQFF.

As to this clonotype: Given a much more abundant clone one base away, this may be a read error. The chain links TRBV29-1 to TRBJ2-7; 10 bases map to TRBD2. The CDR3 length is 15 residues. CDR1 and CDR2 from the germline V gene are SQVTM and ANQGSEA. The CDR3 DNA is TGCAGCGTTGAACGGGAGCTAGCGGGAGTTTACGAGCGGTACTTC. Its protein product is CSVERELAGVYERYF.

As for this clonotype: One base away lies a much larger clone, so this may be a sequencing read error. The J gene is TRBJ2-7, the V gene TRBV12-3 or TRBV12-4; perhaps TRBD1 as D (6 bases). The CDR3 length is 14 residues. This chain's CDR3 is CASSLGTANYERYF. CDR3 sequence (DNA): TGTGCCAGCAGTTTAGGGACAGCGAACTACGAGCGGTACTTC.

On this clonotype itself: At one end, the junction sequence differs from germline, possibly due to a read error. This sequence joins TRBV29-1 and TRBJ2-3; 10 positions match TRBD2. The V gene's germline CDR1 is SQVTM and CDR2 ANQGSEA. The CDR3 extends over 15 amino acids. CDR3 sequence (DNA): TGCAGCGTTGAGATCACTAGCGGGATAACAGAAACGCAGTATTTT. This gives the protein CSVEITSGITETQYF.

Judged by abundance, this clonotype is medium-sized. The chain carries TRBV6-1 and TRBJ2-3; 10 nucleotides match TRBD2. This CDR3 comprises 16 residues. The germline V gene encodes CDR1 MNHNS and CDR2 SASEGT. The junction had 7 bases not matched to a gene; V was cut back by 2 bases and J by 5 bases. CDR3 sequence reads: CASSERLAGVQDTQYF. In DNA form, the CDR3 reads TGTGCCAGCAGTGAAAGGCTAGCGGGAGTGCAAGATACGCAGTATTTT.

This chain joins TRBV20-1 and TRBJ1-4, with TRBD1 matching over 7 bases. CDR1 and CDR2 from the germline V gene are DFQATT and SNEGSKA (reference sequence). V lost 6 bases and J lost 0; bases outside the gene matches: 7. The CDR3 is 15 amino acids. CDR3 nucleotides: TGCAGTGCAACCGGGACAGTCCCAACTAATGAAAAACTGTTTTTT. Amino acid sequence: CSATGTVPTNEKLFF.

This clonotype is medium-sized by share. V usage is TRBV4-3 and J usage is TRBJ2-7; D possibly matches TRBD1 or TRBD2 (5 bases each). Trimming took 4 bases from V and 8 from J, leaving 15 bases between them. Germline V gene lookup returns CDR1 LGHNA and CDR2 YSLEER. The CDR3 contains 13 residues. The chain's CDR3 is CASSLGQGGQQYF. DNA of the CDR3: TGCGCCAGCAGCCTTGGACAAGGAGGCCAGCAGTACTTC.

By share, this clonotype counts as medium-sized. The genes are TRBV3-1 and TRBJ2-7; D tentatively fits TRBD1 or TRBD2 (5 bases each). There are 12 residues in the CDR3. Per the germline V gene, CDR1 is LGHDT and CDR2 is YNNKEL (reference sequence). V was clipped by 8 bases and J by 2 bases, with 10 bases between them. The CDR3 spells CASEGPAYEQYF. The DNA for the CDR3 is TGTGCCAGCGAGGGGCCTGCCTACGAGCAGTACTTC.

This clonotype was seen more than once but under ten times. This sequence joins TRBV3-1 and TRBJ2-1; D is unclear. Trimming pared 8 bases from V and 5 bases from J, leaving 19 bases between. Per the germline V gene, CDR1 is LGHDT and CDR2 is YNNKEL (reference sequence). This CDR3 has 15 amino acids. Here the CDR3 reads CASWVRPPHNNEQFF. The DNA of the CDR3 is TGTGCCAGCTGGGTGAGACCCCCCCACAACAATGAGCAGTTCTTC.

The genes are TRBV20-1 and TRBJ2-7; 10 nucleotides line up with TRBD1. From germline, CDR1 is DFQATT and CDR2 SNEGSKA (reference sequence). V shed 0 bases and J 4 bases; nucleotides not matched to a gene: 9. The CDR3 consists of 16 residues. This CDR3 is CSARDWDRGTLYEQYF. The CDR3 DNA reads TGCAGTGCTAGAGACTGGGACAGGGGAACTCTTTACGAGCAGTACTTC.

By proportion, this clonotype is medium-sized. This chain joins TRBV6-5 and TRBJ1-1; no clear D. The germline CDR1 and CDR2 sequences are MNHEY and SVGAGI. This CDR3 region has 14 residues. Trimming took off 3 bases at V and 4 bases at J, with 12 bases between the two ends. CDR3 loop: CASSYAPAGTEAFF. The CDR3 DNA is TGTGCCAGCAGTTATGCCCCCGCGGGCACTGAAGCTTTCTTT.

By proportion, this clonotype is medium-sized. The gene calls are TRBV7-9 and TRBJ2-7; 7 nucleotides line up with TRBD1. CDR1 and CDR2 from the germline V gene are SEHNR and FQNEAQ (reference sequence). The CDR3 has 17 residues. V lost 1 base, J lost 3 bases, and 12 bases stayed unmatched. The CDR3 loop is CASSLEARQGKIYEQYF. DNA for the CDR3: TGTGCCAGCAGCTTAGAAGCTCGACAGGGAAAGATCTACGAGCAGTACTTC.

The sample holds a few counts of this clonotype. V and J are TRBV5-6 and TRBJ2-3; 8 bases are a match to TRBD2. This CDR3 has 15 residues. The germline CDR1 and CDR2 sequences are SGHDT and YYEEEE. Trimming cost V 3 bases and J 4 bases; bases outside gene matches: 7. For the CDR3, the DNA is TGTGCCAGCAGCTATAGCGGGATATCCCCAGATACGCAGTATTTT. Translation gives CASSYSGISPDTQYF. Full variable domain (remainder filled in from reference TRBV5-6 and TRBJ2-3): DAGVTQSPTHLIKTRGQQVTLRCSPKSGHDTVSWYQQALGQGPQFIFQYYEEEERQRGNFPDRFSGHQFPNYSSELNVNALLLGDSALYLCASSYSGISPDTQYFGPGTRLTVL.

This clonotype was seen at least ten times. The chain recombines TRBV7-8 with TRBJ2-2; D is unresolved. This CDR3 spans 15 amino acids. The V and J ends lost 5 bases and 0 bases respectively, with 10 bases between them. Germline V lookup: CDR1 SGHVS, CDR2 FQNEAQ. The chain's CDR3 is CASSPLIANTGELFF. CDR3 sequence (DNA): TGTGCCAGCAGCCCCCTAATCGCGAACACCGGGGAGCTGTTTTTT.

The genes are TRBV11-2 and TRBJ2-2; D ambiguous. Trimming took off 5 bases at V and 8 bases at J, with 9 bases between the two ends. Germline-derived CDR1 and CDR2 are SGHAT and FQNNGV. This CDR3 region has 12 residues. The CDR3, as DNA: TGTGCCAGCAGCGGCACTGGAGGGGAGCTGTTTTTT. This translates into CASSGTGGELFF.